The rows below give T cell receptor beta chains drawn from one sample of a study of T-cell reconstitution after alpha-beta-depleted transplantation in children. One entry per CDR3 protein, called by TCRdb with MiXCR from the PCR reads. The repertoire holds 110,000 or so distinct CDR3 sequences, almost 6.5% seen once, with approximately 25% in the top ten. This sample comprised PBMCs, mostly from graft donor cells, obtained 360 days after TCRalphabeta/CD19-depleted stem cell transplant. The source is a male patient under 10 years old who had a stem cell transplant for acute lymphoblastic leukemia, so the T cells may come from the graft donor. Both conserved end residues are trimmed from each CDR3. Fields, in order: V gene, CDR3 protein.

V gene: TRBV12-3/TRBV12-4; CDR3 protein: ASSLHTEAF
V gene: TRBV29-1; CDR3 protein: SGRYRVTEAF
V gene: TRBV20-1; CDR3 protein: SAHVGRLNTDTQY
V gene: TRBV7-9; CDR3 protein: ASSSTGVQY
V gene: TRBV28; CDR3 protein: ASSFSSGGTDTQY
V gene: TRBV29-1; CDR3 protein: SLQSSDYYNEQF
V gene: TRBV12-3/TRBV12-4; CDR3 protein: ASSLRGPSYEQY
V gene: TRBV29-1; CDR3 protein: SVVDRVSSSPISTDTKY
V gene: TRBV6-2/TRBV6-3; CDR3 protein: ASIGAGSSYEQY
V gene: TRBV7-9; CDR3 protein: ASLGGTNTGELF